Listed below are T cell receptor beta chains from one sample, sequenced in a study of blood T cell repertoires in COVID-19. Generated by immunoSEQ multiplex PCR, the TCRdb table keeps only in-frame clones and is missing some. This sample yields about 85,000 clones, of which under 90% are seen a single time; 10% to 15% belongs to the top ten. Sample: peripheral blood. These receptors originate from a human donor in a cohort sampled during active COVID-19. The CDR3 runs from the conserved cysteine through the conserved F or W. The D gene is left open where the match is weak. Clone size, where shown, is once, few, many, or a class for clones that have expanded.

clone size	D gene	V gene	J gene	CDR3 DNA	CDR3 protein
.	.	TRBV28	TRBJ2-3	TGTGCCAGCACCATTGGGGGAGGCAGGCCCACAGATACGCAGTATTTT	CASTIGGGRPTDTQYF
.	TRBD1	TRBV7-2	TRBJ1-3	TGTGCCAGCAGCCCCAACAGGGGGCTAGGAAACACCATATATTTT	CASSPNRGLGNTIYF
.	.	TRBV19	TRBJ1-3	TGTGCCAGTAGTATAGAGCCCCGGCGGCTCGGAAACACCATATATTTT	CASSIEPRRLGNTIYF
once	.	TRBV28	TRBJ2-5	TGTGCCAGCACGCAAAACAGGGACCAAGAGACCCAGTACTTC	CASTQNRDQETQYF
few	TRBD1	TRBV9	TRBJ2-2	TGTGCCAGCAGCGTAGTACAGGGGGCCTTCACCGGGGAGCTGTTTTTT	CASSVVQGAFTGELFF
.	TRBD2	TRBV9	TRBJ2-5	TGTGCCAGCAGCGTCTTCGGGGGGTACCAAGAGACCCAGTACTTC	CASSVFGGYQETQYF
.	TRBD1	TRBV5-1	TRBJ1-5	TGCGCCAGCAGCTTAACAGGGGTCGGAAATCAGCCCCAGCATTTT	CASSLTGVGNQPQHF
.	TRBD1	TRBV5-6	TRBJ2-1	TGTGCCAGCAGCCATCCGGGACAGGGATACAATGAGCAGTTCTTC	CASSHPGQGYNEQFF
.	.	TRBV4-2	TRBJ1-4	TGTGCCAGCAGCCCCCCCGGTAGGGGTAATGAAAAACTGTTTTTT	CASSPPGRGNEKLFF
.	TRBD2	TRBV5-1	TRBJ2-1	TGCGCCAGCAGCCCGGCGGGGGGGAATGAGCAGTTCTTC	CASSPAGGNEQFF
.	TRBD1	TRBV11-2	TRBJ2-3	TGTGCCAGCAGCTTCGACAGGGCCACAGATACGCAGTATTTT	CASSFDRATDTQYF
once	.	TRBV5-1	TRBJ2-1	TGCGCCAGCAGCCCTTTGGATACGGGGGGCGCGCATGAGCAGTTCTTC	CASSPLDTGGAHEQFF
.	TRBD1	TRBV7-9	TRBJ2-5	TGTGCCAGCAGCTCAACAGGGGACAGCCAAGAGACCCAGTACTTC	CASSSTGDSQETQYF
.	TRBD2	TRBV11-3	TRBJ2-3	TGTGCCAGCAGCTCAGGGACTAGCGGGGGTACAGATACGCAGTATTTT	CASSSGTSGGTDTQYF
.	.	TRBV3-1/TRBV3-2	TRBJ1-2	TGTGCCAGCAGCCAGGGAAGGGAGAACTATGGCTACACCTTC	CASSQGRENYGYTF
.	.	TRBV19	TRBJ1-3	TGTGCCAGTAGCCCCCACAGACCCTACTCTGGAAACACCATATATTTT	CASSPHRPYSGNTIYF
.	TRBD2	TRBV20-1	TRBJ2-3	TGCAGTGCTAGTCTAGCGGGGGGTAGCACAGATACGCAGTATTTT	CSASLAGGSTDTQYF
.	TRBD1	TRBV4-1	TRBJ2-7	TGCGCCAGCAGCCAAGTACAGGGGAAGTACGAGCAGTACTTC	CASSQVQGKYEQYF
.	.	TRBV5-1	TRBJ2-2	TGCGCCAGCAGCCTGGGTGGCCGCACCTTCACCGGGGAGCTGTTTTTT	CASSLGGRTFTGELFF
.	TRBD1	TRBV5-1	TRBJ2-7	TGCGCCAGCAGCTTGGGGGGGACAGGTGGGAACGAGCAGTACTTC	CASSLGGTGGNEQYF
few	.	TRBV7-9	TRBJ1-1	TGTGCCAGCACCCATACAGGGAACACTGAAGCTTTCTTT	CASTHTGNTEAFF
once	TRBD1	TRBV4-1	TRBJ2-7	TGCGCCAGCAGCCGAGAGCCGGGACAGGGGCGTTACGAGCAGTACTTC	CASSREPGQGRYEQYF
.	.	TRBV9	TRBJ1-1	TGTGCCAGCAAGGGAGCCATAGGGAACACTGAAGCTTTCTTT	CASKGAIGNTEAFF
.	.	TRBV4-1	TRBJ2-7	TGCGCCAGCAGCCAAGATCGAGGACAGACCTACGAGCAGTACTTC	CASSQDRGQTYEQYF
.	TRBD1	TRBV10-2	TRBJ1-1	TGCGCCAGCAGTGAGTTGGGGGGCAGGGGGATGAACACTGAAGCTTTCTTT	CASSELGGRGMNTEAFF
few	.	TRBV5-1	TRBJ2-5	TGCGCCAGCAGCCTTGGGTTACAGGGTTTGATAGAGACCCAGTACTTC	CASSLGLQGLIETQYF
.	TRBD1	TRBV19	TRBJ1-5	TGTGCCAGTAGTGCGTCGACAGGGGGTATTCAGCCCCAGCATTTT	CASSASTGGIQPQHF
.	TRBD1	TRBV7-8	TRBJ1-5	TGTGCCAGCAGCTTAGGACAGGGCCAGCCCCAGCATTTT	CASSLGQGQPQHF
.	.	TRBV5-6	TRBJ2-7	TGTGCCAGCAGCTTGTACGCACTGAACTCCTACGAGCAGTACTTC	CASSLYALNSYEQYF
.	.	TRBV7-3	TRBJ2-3	TGTGCCAGCAGCTTAGGTGGGGGCAGGACAGATACGCAGTATTTT	CASSLGGGRTDTQYF
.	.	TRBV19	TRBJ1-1	TGTGCCAGTAGCCCAGGGGTCACTGAAGCTTTCTTT	CASSPGVTEAFF
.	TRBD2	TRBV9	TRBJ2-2	TGTGCCAGCAGCGTAGAACCTAGCGGGGCAAACACCGGGGAGCTGTTTTTT	CASSVEPSGANTGELFF
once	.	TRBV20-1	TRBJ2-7	TGCAGTGCTAGGGGGCAGGGCCAGCAGTACTTC	CSARGQGQQYF
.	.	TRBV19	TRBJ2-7	TGTGCCAGTAGTATGGCCGGGCAGGGGATTTCTGTGCAGTACTTC	CASSMAGQGISVQYF
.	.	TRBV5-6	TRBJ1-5	TGTGCCAGCAGCTTGGGAACAGGGTTTCAGCCCCAGCATTTT	CASSLGTGFQPQHF
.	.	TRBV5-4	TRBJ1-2	TGTGCCAGCAGCTTGCAGGGGTCGGGTCTTTATGGCTACACCTTC	CASSLQGSGLYGYTF
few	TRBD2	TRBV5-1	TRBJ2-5	TGCGCCAGCAGCGTGACTAGCGGGGGAGCGTGGGAGACCCAGTACTTC	CASSVTSGGAWETQYF